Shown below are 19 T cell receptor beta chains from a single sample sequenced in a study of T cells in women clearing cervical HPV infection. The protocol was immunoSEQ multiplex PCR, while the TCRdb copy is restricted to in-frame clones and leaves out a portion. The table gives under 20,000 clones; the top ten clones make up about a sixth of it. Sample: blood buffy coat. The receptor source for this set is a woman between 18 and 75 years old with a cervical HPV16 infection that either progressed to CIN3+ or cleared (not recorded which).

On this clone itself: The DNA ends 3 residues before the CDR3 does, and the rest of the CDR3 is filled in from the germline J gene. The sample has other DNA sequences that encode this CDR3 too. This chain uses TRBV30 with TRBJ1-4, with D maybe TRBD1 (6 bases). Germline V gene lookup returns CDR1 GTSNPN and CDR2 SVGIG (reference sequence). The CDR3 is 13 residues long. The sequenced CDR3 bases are TGTGCCTGGTTAGGCAGGGGCAATTCGCCA. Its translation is CAWLGRGNSP. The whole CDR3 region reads CAWLGRGNSPLFF. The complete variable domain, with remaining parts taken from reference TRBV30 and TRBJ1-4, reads SQTIHQWPATLVQPVGSPLSLECTVEGTSNPNLYWYRQAAGRGLQLLFYSVGIGQISSEVPQNLSASRPQDRQFILSSKKLLLSDSGFYLCAWLGRGNSPLFFGSGTQLSVL.

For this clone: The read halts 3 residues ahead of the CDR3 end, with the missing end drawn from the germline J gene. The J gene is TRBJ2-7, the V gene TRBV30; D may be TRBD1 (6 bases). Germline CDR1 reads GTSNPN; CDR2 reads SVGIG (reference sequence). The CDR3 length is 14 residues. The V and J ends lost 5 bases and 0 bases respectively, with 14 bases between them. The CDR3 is CAWRRQGSSYEQYF. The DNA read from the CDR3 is TGTGCCTGGCGTCGGCAGGGGAGCTCCTACGAG.

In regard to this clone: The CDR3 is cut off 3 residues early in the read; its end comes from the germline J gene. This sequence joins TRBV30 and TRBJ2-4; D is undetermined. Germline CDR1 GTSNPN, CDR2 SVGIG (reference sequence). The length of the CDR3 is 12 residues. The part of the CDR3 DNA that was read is TGTGCCTGGACCTCGGGTTTCTATGGT. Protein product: CAWTSGFYG. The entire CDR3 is CAWTSGFYGQYF.

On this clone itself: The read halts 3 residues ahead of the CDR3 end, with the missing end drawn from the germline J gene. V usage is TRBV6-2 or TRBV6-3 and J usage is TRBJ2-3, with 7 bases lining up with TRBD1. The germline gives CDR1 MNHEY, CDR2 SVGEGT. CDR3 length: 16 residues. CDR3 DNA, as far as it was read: TGTGCCAGCAGTTACCCGGGAAGGGGGCTTGGTCAGCCG. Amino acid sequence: CASSYPGRGLGQP. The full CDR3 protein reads CASSYPGRGLGQPQYF.

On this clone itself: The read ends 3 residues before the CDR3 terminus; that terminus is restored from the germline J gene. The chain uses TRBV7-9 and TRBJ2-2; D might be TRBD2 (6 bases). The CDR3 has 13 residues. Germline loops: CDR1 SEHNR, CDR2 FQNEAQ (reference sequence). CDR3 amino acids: CASSLVRGGELFF. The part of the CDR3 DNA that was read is TGTGCCAGCAGCTTAGTGCGGGGCGGCGAG.

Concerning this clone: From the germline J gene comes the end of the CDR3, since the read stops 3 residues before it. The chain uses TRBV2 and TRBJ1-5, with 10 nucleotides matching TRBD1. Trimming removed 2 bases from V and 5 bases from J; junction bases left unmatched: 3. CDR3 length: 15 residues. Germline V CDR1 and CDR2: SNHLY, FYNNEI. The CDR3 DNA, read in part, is TGTGCCAGCAGTGAATGGGGACAGGGGTATCAGCCC. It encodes CASSEWGQGYQP. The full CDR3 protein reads CASSEWGQGYQPQHF.

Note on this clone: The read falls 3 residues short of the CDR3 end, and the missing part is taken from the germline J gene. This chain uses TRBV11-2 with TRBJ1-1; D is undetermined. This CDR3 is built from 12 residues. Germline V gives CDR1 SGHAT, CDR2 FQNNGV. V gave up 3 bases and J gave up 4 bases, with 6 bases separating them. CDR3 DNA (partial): TGTGCCAGCAGCTTCGCGGGCACTGAA. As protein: CASSFAGTE. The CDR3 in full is CASSFAGTEAFF.

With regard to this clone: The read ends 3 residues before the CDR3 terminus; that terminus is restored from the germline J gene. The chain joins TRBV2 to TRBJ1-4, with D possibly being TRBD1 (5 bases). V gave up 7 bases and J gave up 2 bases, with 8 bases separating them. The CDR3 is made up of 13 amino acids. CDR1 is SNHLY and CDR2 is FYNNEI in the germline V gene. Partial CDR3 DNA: TGTGCCAGCACGGGGGAGACTAATGAAAAA. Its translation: CASTGETNEK. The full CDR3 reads CASTGETNEKLFF.

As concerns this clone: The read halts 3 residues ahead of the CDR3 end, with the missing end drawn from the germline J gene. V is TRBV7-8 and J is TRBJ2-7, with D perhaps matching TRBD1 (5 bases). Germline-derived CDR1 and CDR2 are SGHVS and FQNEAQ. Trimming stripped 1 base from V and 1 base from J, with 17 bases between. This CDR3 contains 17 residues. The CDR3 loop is CASSLVWFRVSSYEQYF. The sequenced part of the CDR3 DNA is TGTGCCAGCAGCTTAGTATGGTTCAGGGTGTCGTCCTACGAG.

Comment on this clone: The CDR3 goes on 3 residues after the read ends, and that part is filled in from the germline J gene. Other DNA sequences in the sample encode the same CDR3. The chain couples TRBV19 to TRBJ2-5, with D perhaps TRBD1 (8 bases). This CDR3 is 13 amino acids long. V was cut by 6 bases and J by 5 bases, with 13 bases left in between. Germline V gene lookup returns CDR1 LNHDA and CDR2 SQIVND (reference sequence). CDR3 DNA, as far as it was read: TGTGCCAGTAGCGGACAGGGAGGGGAGACC. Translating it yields CASSGQGGET. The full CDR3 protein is CASSGQGGETQYF.

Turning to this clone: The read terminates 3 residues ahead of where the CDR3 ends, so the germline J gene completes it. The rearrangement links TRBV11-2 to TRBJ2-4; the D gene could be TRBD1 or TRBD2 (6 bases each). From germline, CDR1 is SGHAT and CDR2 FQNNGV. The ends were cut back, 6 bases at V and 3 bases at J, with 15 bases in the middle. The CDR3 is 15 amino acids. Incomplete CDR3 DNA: TGTGCCAGCAGGCAATTACAGGGAGGCAAAAACATT. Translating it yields CASRQLQGGKNI. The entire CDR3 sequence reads CASRQLQGGKNIQYF.

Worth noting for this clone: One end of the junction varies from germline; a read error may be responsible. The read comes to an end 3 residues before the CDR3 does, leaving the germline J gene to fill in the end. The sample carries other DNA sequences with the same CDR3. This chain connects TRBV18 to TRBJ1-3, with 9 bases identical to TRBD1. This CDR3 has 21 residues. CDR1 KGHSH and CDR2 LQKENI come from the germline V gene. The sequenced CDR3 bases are TGTGCCAGCTCGCCATCACAGGGGGCAGGGGGTCGAGATATCTCTGGAAACACT. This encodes CASSPSQGAGGRDISGNT. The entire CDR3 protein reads CASSPSQGAGGRDISGNTIYF.

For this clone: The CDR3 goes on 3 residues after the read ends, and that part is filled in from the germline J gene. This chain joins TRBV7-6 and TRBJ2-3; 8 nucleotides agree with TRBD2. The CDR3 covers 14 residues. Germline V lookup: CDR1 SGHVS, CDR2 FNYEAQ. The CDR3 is CASSPGTSGETQYF. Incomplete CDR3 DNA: TGTGCCAGCAGTCCCGGGACTAGTGGAGAGACG.

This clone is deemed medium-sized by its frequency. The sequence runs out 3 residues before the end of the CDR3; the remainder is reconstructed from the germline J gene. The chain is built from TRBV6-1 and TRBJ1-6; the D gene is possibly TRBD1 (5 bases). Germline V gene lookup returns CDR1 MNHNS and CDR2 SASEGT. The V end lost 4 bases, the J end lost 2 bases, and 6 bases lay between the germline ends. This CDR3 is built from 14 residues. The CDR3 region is CASSAGPYNSPLHF. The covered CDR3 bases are TGTGCCAGCAGTGCAGGGCCCTATAATTCACCC.

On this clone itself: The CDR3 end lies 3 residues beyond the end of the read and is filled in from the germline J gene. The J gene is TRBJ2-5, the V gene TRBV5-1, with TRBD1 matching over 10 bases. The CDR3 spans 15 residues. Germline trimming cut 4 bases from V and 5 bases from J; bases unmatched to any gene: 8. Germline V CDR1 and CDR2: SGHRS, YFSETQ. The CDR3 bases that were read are TGCGCCAGCAGCCCGGGACAGGGGACCGTCGAGACC. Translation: CASSPGQGTVET. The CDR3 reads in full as CASSPGQGTVETQYF.

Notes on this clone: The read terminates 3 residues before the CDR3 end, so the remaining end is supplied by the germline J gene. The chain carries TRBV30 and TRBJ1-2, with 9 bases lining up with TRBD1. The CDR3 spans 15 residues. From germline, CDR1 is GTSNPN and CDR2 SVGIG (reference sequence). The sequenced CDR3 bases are TGTGCCTGGAGTGGGGACGACAGGGGGAGCTACGAC. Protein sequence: CAWSGDDRGSYD. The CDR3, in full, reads CAWSGDDRGSYDYTF.

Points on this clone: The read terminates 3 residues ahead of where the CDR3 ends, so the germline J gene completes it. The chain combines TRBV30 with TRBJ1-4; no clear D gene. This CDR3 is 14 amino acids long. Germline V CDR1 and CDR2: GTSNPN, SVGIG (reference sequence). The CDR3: CAWREGLNNSPLFF. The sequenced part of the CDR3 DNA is TGTGCCTGGAGAGAAGGGTTGAATAATTCACCA.

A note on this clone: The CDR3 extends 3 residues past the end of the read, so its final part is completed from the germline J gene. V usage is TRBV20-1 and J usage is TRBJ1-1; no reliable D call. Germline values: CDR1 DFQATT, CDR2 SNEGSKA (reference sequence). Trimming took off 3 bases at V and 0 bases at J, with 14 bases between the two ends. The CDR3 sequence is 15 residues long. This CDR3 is CSASPPPPVNTEAFF. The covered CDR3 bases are TGCAGTGCTAGTCCTCCCCCTCCGGTGAACACTGAA.

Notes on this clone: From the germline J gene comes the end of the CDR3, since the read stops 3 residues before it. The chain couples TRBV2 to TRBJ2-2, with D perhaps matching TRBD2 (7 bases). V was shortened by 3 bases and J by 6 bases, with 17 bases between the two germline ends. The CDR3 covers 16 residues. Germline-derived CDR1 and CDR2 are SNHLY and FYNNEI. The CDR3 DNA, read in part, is TGTGCCAGCAGTGACTTGGGGGGGGCCGGTCCCGGGGAG. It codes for CASSDLGGAGPGE. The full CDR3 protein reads CASSDLGGAGPGELFF.